This T cell receptor beta chain was documented in a study of CD8 T cells in ankylosing spondylitis. TCRdb recomputed calls from the 5' RACE reads with MiXCR, one row per CDR3 protein. The sample has approximately 400,000 distinct CDR3 sequences, approximately 26% seen once; the top ten hold 0.89%. Looked up from germline, CDR1 is SGHTA and CDR2 is FQGNSA. Between the trimmed V and J ends, which lost 0 bases and 7 bases, there was a span of 31 bases. The CDR3 loop spans 21 amino acids. Study results and caveats: Typical of ankylosing spondylitis blood, it appeared, was a TCR beta motif of roughly eight highly homologous variants.

This clonotype has only a few counts. Its matching antigen is unknown. J is TRBJ2-1 and V is TRBV7-2; tentative D call: TRBD2 (8 bases). Sequencing was carried out using blood, either unsorted or a sorted T cell fraction (not recorded which). This clonotype was obtained from a male donor with ankylosing spondylitis. The chain's CDR3 is CASSLAPAGGPRSGRRNEQFF. The CDR3 DNA is TGTGCCAGCAGCTTAGCGCCGGCAGGGGGTCCTCGGAGCGGGAGAAGGAATGAGCAGTTCTTC.